This T cell receptor beta chain was identified during a study of OX40 agonist ivuxolimab in advanced cancers. About the research overall: Enrollees could have had prior anti-PD-1, anti-PD-L1 or anti-CTLA-4 therapy, which 40% had received. Findings and limits, study-wide: Blood T cells, both CD4+ and CD8+, expanded clonally by week 6 at 0.1 to 3.0 mg/kg.

This clone was found a few times. Its target is unknown. The method was immunoSEQ multiplex PCR; TCRdb's version includes in-frame clones alone and lacks a portion of them. The sample carries about 51,000 clones, 80% to 85% recorded once. This CDR3 contains 14 residues. V was pared by 3 bases and J by 2 bases, with 11 bases between. Germline V lookup: CDR1 LNHDA, CDR2 SQIVND (reference sequence). Sequences were derived from CD4+ or CD8+ T cells sorted from blood, sampled in a trial of the OX40 agonist ivuxolimab. The chain recombines TRBV19 with TRBJ2-7, with a weak D call TRBD1 (5 bases). The receptor was derived from an adult with an advanced solid tumor such as melanoma, head and neck, liver or kidney cancer. This CDR3 reads CASSIAAGPYEQYF. CDR3 bases: TGTGCCAGTAGTATCGCGGCAGGGCCCTACGAGCAGTACTTC.